One and the same sample provided the 8 T cell receptor beta chains below, sequenced in a study of shared clonotypes between healthy human individuals. The method was immunoSEQ multiplex PCR; TCRdb's version includes in-frame clones alone and lacks a portion of them. The repertoire has some 2.1 million clones, approximately 92% of them found once; the top ten carry about 1.7%. Naive CD8 populations comprised CD45RO-negative cells positively selected for CCR7, excluding terminally differentiated effector memory CD45RA+ cells. Input material: naive CD8+ T cells from PBMCs. Every receptor here comes from a man between 18 and 35 years old in good health. Some clones in this sample may be carry-over from other donors' samples.

This sequence joins TRBV7-2 and TRBJ2-5; possibly TRBD2 for D (5 bases). The last part of the DNA fits TRBJ2-7 better; the J call may be wrong. CDR3 size: 14 residues. Germline CDR1 reads SGHTA; CDR2 reads FQGNSA. The CDR3 region is CASSLHASYYEQYF. The DNA of the CDR3 is TGTGCCAGCAGCTTACATGCTAGCTACTACGAGCAGTACTTC.

This chain uses TRBV28 with TRBJ1-4, with 7 bases fitting TRBD1. Germline V gene lookup returns CDR1 MDHEN and CDR2 SYDVKM. The trim removed 5 bases at V and 7 bases at J, leaving 13 bases unmatched. The CDR3 contains 16 residues. The CDR3 spells CASSPSSTGPREKLFF. CDR3 in DNA: TGTGCCAGCAGTCCCTCATCGACAGGGCCCCGTGAAAAACTGTTTTTT.

The chain joins TRBV29-1 to TRBJ2-1; 8 nucleotides agree with TRBD1. Germline V gene sequence: CDR1 SQVTM, CDR2 ANQGSEA. The length of the CDR3 is 14 residues. The V gene end was trimmed by 7 bases and the J gene end by 7 bases; junction bases not matched to a gene: 12. CDR3 residues: CSGVDRGGRNEQFF. The CDR3 DNA reads TGCAGCGGGGTAGACAGGGGAGGCAGAAATGAGCAGTTCTTC.

V gene TRBV29-1 combines with J gene TRBJ2-1; TRBD2 matches at 10 bases. With 4 bases clipped from V and 7 bases from J, the junction kept 13 bases outside the gene matches. In germline, CDR1 is SQVTM, CDR2 ANQGSEA. This CDR3 contains 16 residues. In nucleotides, the CDR3 is TGCAGCGTTGCTCCACAACTAGCGGGATCATTAAATGAGCAGTTCTTC. Translation: CSVAPQLAGSLNEQFF.

This clone showed up just once. V usage is TRBV19 and J usage is TRBJ1-1; D is uncertain. V lost 5 bases and J 1 base, leaving 14 bases between the germline ends. Germline CDR1 LNHDA, CDR2 SQIVND (reference sequence). CDR3 length equals 15 residues. CDR3 residues: CASSFGPLGNTEAFF. In DNA form, the CDR3 reads TGTGCCAGTAGTTTCGGTCCCCTTGGGAACACTGAAGCTTTCTTT.

In its sample, this clone was seen once. The V gene is TRBV4-3, the J gene TRBJ2-1; the D gene could be TRBD1 or TRBD2 (6 bases each). Between the trimmed V and J ends, which lost 4 bases and 0 bases, there was a span of 13 bases. CDR1 LGHNA and CDR2 YSLEER come from the germline V gene. The CDR3 contains 16 residues. The CDR3 bases are TGCGCCAGCAGCCCGGGGGCCGGCGGCTCCTACAATGAGCAGTTCTTC. Translated, it gives CASSPGAGGSYNEQFF.

This sequence joins TRBV7-2 and TRBJ2-2; D is unclear. V was pared by 2 bases and J by 0 bases, with 13 bases between. The CDR3 is made up of 17 amino acids. The germline V gene encodes CDR1 SGHTA and CDR2 FQGNSA. The CDR3 region has the DNA TGTGCCAGCAGCTTATTTTTTGGGCCCGCGAACACCGGGGAGCTGTTTTTT. It specifies CASSLFFGPANTGELFF.

In regard to this clone: Other DNA sequences in this specimen translate into the identical CDR3. This rearrangement joins TRBV11-2 to TRBJ1-2, with 7 positions matching TRBD1. The CDR3 length is 13 residues. Germline V gene data show CDR1 as SGHAT and CDR2 as FQNNGV. Trimming cost V 4 bases and J 4 bases; bases outside gene matches: 3. The CDR3 sequence is CASSSGTVYGYTF. DNA of the CDR3: TGTGCCAGCAGCTCCGGGACAGTCTATGGCTACACCTTC. Full variable domain (rest looked up from reference TRBV11-2 and TRBJ1-2): EAGVAQSPRYKIIEKRQSVAFWCNPISGHATLYWYQQILGQGPKLLIQFQNNGVVDDSQLPKDRFSAERLKGVDSTLKIQPAKLEDSAVYLCASSSGTVYGYTFGSGTRLTVV.